A single sample gave rise to the 19 T cell receptor beta chains below, sequenced in a study of T cell repertoires in cytomegalovirus infection. A single record per CDR3 protein comes from TCRdb applying MiXCR to the reads. The sample contains hundreds of thousands of distinct CDR3 sequences, less than 35% of which appear only once. The antigens these receptors bind are not known. This sample comprised cultured CD8+ T cells from PBMCs, obtained from culture after CMV antigen stimulation. These receptor sequences come from a human donor in good health (CMV status not recorded). Some clones in this sample may be carry-over from other donors' samples.

The chain employs TRBV29-1 and TRBJ1-1; a possible D gene is TRBD1 (5 bases). V dropped 6 bases and J dropped 3 bases, with 17 bases sitting between them. The CDR3 contains 14 residues. Germline V CDR1 and CDR2: SQVTM, ANQGSEA. CDR3 in DNA: TGCAGCGTCCCCCGGGCGGGGGGGGACACTGAAGCTTTCTTT. Encoded protein: CSVPRAGGDTEAFF.

The chain combines TRBV9 with TRBJ1-2; 10 nucleotides match TRBD1. Trimming removed 3 bases from V and 5 bases from J; junction bases left unmatched: 19. Looked up from germline, CDR1 is SGDLS and CDR2 is YYNGEE. CDR3 length equals 19 residues. The CDR3 here is CASSGSGTGVGPIGYGYTF. For the CDR3, the DNA is TGTGCCAGCAGCGGGTCCGGGACAGGGGTCGGTCCGATCGGGTATGGCTACACCTTC.

This clonotype showed up just once. The V call is TRBV6-1, the J call TRBJ2-7; TRBD1 aligns across 8 bases. CDR1 and CDR2 from the germline V gene are MNHNS and SASEGT. With 4 bases clipped from V and 3 bases from J, the junction kept 5 bases outside the gene matches. This CDR3 has 14 amino acids. This CDR3 reads CASSGQGLGYEQYF. In DNA, the CDR3 is TGTGCCAGCAGTGGACAGGGGTTAGGCTACGAGCAGTACTTC.

This clonotype was observed a handful of times. The chain joins TRBV4-2 to TRBJ2-4; D might be TRBD1 (6 bases). This CDR3 comprises 12 residues. Trimming took 3 bases from V and 12 from J, leaving 12 bases between them. Per germline, CDR1 LGHNA and CDR2 YNFKEQ. CDR3 bases: TGTGCCAGCAGCCAGGAACTGGGGGCTCAGTACTTC. Residues: CASSQELGAQYF.

This clonotype has a handful of counts. This chain connects TRBV12-3 or TRBV12-4 to TRBJ2-1; D possibly corresponds to TRBD1 (5 bases). The CDR3 extends over 13 amino acids. Trimming stripped 6 bases from V and 9 bases from J, with 15 bases between. CDR3 loop: CASSLDSRGEQFF. In nucleotides, the CDR3 is TGTGCCAGCAGCCTCGACAGTCGAGGTGAGCAGTTCTTC.

The gene calls are TRBV20-1 and TRBJ1-2; D gene unclear. Germline-derived CDR1 and CDR2 are DFQATT and SNEGSKA (reference sequence). V lost 6 bases and J lost 0, with 14 bases in between. This CDR3 has 14 residues. CDR3 loop: CSAPRRDSNYGYTF. CDR3 bases: TGCAGTGCCCCGCGGCGGGATTCTAACTATGGCTACACCTTC.

V and J are TRBV4-3 and TRBJ2-3; 11 bases map to TRBD2. The CDR3 has 19 residues. V was clipped by 3 bases and J by 1 base; unmatched bases: 12. Looked up from germline, CDR1 is LGHNA and CDR2 is YSLEER. CDR3 in DNA: TGCGCCAGCAGCCATAGGTGGTTAGCGGGGGGGACGGGCACAGATACGCAGTATTTT. It specifies CASSHRWLAGGTGTDTQYF.

In this sample, this clonotype turned up a few times. The V and J genes are TRBV7-6 and TRBJ2-7; 10 bases are shared with TRBD1. CDR3 size: 15 residues. V lost 5 bases and J lost 3; bases outside the gene matches: 7. Per germline, CDR1 SGHVS and CDR2 FNYEAQ. The CDR3 reads CASSVSGTGVYEQYF. In nucleotides, the CDR3 is TGTGCCAGCAGCGTCTCCGGGACAGGGGTCTACGAGCAGTACTTC. Using reference TRBV7-6 and TRBJ2-7 for the parts outside the CDR3, the full variable domain is GAGVSQSPRYKVTKRGQDVALRCDPISGHVSLYWYRQALGQGPEFLTYFNYEAQQDKSGLPNDRFSAERPEGSISTLTIQRTEQRDSAMYRCASSVSGTGVYEQYFGPGTRLTVT.

Points on this clonotype: A much larger clone differs from this one at a single base, so this may be a read error. The chain links TRBV7-8 to TRBJ1-5; maybe TRBD1 (5 bases). V dropped 5 bases and J dropped 3 bases, with 14 bases sitting between them. CDR1 is SGHVS, CDR2 FQNEAQ, per germline. CDR3 length: 15 amino acids. The CDR3 bases are TGTGCCAGCAGCCTTAAGCACAGGCTCAATCAGCCCCAGCATTTT. Translated: CASSLKHRLNQPQHF.

This clonotype showed up just a few times. Written as DNA, the CDR3 is TGTGCTAGTGGTACGGGGGGCTCTTACAATGAGCAGTTCTTC. Its protein is CASGTGGSYNEQFF. J is TRBJ2-1 and V is TRBV12-5, with D maybe TRBD2 (7 bases). Trimming removed 5 bases from V and 4 bases from J, with 12 bases in between. Germline V CDR1 and CDR2: LGHNT, FRNRAP. The CDR3 is 14 residues long.

The CDR3 loop is CASSPLISTGRVQYF. The CDR3 coding sequence is TGCGCCAGCAGCCCCTTGATCTCGACAGGGAGGGTGCAGTACTTC. J is TRBJ2-7 and V is TRBV5-1; the D gene could be TRBD1 or TRBD2 (7 bases each). The CDR3 sequence is 15 residues long. Germline CDR1 SGHRS, CDR2 YFSETQ. The V gene lost 4 bases and the J gene lost 9 bases, with 23 bases spanning the gap.

The rearrangement links TRBV6-8 to TRBJ1-1, with D possibly being TRBD1 (6 bases). Germline V lookup: CDR1 MNHGY, CDR2 SAAAGT. V gave up 7 bases and J gave up 0 bases, with 15 bases separating them. This CDR3 region has 15 residues. The CDR3 nucleotides are TGTGCCAGCATCAAAACCGGGACAATGAACACTGAAGCTTTCTTT. Amino acids: CASIKTGTMNTEAFF.

This rearrangement joins TRBV28 to TRBJ1-1; D not resolved. Trimming pared 6 bases from V and 7 bases from J, leaving 21 bases between. Germline CDR1 and CDR2: MDHEN and SYDVKM. The CDR3 has 15 residues. The CDR3 spells CASRPPRPGRGEAFF. In DNA form, the CDR3 reads TGTGCCAGCAGGCCCCCCAGGCCGGGAAGAGGTGAAGCTTTCTTT.

V and J are TRBV14 and TRBJ2-7, with D hard to call. CDR1 and CDR2 from the germline V gene are SGHDN and FVKESK. The V gene lost 1 base and the J gene lost 9 bases, with 13 bases spanning the gap. CDR3 size: 13 residues. The CDR3 loop is CASSQVPGSWQYV. CDR3 sequence (DNA): TGTGCCAGCAGCCAAGTCCCGGGTTCATGGCAGTACGTC.

This clonotype was counted at least ten times. CDR3 loop: CASSLALRGNEQFF. Written as DNA, the CDR3 is TGTGCCAGCAGTTTAGCGCTTAGGGGGAATGAGCAGTTCTTC. The rearrangement links TRBV12-3 or TRBV12-4 to TRBJ2-1; D is possibly TRBD1 (6 bases). The CDR3 consists of 14 residues. V shed 0 bases and J shed 7 bases, with 10 bases lying between them.

This clonotype has more than one count but fewer than ten. The rearrangement links TRBV20-1 to TRBJ2-1; no reliable D call. Germline assignment: CDR1 DFQATT and CDR2 SNEGSKA (reference sequence). The CDR3 has 16 amino acids. Trimming left V 0 bases short and J 8 bases short, with 20 bases between. The CDR3 DNA reads TGCAGTGCTAGAGATATGGTAGGCCCCCAAGGCGATGAGCAGTTCTTC. It translates to CSARDMVGPQGDEQFF.

This clonotype was counted a few times. This chain links TRBV6-2 or TRBV6-3 with TRBJ1-1, with 10 positions matching TRBD1. There are 14 residues in the CDR3. V gave up 2 bases and J gave up 5 bases; unmatched junction bases: 2. Germline V CDR1 and CDR2: MNHEY, SVGEGT. The CDR3 is CASSYDRGPTEAFF. DNA for the CDR3: TGTGCCAGCAGTTACGACAGGGGGCCTACTGAAGCTTTCTTT.

A few counts support this clonotype. The rearrangement uses TRBV4-1 and TRBJ2-1, with D perhaps matching TRBD1 (6 bases). CDR3 size: 17 residues. Trimming took off 0 bases at V and 2 bases at J, with 14 bases between the two ends. In germline, CDR1 is MGHRA, CDR2 YSYEKL. The CDR3 region is CASSQDKTQGTYNEQFF. The CDR3, as DNA: TGCGCCAGCAGCCAAGATAAGACTCAGGGGACCTACAATGAGCAGTTCTTC.

The chain has TRBV12-3 or TRBV12-4 and TRBJ2-3, with 7 nucleotides matching TRBD2. The CDR3 length is 15 residues. The V gene end was trimmed by 3 bases and the J gene end by 4 bases; junction bases not matched to a gene: 7. For the CDR3, the DNA is TGTGCCAGCAGTTTTGACGGTGCGGGAGCAGATACGCAGTATTTT. Residues: CASSFDGAGADTQYF.